This T cell receptor (beta chain) was identified in a study of regulatory T cells in long-lasting Graves disease. To note about this clonotype: Its antigen is unknown.

Isolated PBMC RNA provided the starting material for the TCR library. By American Thyroid Association guidelines, Graves' disease was diagnosed in the cohort. Study-level findings and limits: TRBV28, TRBJ1-2 and TRBJ2-5 were favored in persistent disease. TCR diversity in persistent Graves' patients was below that of newly diagnosed ones. Since the sample size was small, accuracy may have been reduced.

Each CDR3 protein is one row after TCRdb ran MiXCR on the reads. This table has about 1,200 distinct CDR3 sequences, about four fifths appearing once. Looked up from germline, CDR1 is LGHNA and CDR2 is YNFKEQ. The CDR3 consists of 15 residues. The ends were cut back, 3 bases at V and 0 bases at J, with 12 bases in the middle. The sequence was collected from a woman between 25 and 40 years old with Graves disease. This sequence joins TRBV4-2 and TRBJ2-7; unclear D gene. Sequences were derived from peripheral blood mononuclear cells (PBMCs), sampled with antithyroid drug treatment, in newly diagnosed or persistent Graves disease (not recorded which). The CDR3 loop is CASSHGPDTSYEQYF. CDR3 DNA sequence: TGTGCCAGCAGCCACGGACCTGATACCTCCTACGAGCAGTACTTC.